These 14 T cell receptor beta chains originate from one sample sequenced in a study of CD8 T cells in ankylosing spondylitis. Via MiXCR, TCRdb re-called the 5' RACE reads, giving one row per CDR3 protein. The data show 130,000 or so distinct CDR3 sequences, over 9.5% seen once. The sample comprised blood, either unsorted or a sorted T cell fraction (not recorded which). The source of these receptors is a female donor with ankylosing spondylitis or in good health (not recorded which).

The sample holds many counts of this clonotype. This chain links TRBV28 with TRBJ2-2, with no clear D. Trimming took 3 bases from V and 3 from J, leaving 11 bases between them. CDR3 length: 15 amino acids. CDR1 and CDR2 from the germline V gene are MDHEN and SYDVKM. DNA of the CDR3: TGTGCCAGCAGTTTTCCCCCTATCTACACCGGGGAGCTGTTTTTT. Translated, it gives CASSFPPIYTGELFF. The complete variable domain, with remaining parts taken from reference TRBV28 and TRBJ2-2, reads DVKVTQSSRYLVKRTGEKVFLECVQDMDHENMFWYRQDPGLGLRLIYFSYDVKMKEKGDIPEGYSVSREKKERFSLILESASTNQTSMYLCASSFPPIYTGELFFGEGSRLTVL.

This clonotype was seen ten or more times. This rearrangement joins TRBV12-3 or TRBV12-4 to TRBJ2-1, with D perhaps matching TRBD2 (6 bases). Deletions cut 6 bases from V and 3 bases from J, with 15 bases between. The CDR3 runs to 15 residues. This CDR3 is CASRVESSGYNEQFF. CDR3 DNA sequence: TGTGCCAGCAGGGTCGAAAGTAGCGGCTACAATGAGCAGTTCTTC.

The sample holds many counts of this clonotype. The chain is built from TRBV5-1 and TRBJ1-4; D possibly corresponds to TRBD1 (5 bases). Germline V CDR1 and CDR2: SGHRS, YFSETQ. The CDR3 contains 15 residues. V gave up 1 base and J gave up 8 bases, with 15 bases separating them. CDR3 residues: CASSLKTGGGEKLFF. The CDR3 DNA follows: TGCGCCAGCAGCTTGAAAACGGGCGGGGGAGAAAAACTGTTTTTT.

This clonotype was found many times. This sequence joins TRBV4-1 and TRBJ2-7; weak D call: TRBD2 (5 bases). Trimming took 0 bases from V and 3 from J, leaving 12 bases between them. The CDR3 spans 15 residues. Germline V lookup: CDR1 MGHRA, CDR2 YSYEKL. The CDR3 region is CASSQERGSDYEQYF. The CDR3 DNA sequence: TGCGCCAGCAGCCAAGAACGAGGTAGCGACTACGAGCAGTACTTC.

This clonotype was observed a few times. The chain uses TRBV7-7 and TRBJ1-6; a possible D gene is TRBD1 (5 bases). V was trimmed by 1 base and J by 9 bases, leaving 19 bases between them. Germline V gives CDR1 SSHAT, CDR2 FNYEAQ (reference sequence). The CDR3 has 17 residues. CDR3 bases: TGTGCCAGCAGCTTAGAGATTTGGTGGCAGGGACGTTCACCCCTCCACTTT. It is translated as CASSLEIWWQGRSPLHF.

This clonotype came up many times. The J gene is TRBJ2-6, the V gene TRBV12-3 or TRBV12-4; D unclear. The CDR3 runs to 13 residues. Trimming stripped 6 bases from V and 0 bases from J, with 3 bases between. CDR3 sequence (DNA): TGTGCCAGCAGCAACTCTGGGGCCAACGTCCTGACTTTC. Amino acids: CASSNSGANVLTF.

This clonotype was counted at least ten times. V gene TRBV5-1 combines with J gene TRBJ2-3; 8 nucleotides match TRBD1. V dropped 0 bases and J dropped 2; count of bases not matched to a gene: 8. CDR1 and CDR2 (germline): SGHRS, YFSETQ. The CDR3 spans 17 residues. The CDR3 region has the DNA TGCGCCAGCAGCTTGGTGCCCGGGACAGGTATCACAGATACGCAGTATTTT. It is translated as CASSLVPGTGITDTQYF.

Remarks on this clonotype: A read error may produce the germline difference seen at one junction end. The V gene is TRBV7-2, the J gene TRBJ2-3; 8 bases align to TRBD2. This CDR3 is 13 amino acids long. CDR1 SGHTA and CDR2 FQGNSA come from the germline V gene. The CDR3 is CSSRLAGTDTQYF. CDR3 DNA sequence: TGTTCCAGCAGGTTAGCGGGGACAGATACGCAGTATTTT.

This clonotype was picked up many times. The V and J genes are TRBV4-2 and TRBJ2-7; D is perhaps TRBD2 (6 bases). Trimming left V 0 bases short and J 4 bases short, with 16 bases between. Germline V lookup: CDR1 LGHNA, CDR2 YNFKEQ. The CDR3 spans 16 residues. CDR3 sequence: CASSQDGGTRAYEQYF. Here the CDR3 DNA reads TGTGCCAGCAGCCAAGATGGTGGGACTCGCGCTTACGAGCAGTACTTC.

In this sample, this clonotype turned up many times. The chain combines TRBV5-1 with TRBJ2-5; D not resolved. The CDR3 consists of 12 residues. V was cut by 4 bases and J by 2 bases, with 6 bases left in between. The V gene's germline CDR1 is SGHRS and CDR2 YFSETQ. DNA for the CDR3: TGCGCCAGCAGCATATCTCAAGAGACCCAGTACTTC. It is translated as CASSISQETQYF.

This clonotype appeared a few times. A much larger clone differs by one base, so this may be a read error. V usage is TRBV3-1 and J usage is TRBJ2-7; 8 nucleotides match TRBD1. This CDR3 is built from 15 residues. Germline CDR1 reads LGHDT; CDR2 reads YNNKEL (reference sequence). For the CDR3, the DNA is TGTGCCACCAGCCAAAGCCAGGGGGCTCCCTACGAGCAGTACTTC. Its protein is CATSQSQGAPYEQYF.

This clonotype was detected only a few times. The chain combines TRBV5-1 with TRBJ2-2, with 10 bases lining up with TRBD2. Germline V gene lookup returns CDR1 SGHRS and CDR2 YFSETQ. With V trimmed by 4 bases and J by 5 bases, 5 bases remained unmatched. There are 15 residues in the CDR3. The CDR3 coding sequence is TGCGCCAGCAGCGAACTAGCGGGGAAAACCGGGGAGCTGTTTTTT. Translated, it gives CASSELAGKTGELFF. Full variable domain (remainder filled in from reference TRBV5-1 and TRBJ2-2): KAGVTQTPRYLIKTRGQQVTLSCSPISGHRSVSWYQQTPGQGLQFLFEYFSETQRNKGNFPGRFSGRQFSNSRSEMNVSTLELGDSALYLCASSELAGKTGELFFGEGSRLTVL.

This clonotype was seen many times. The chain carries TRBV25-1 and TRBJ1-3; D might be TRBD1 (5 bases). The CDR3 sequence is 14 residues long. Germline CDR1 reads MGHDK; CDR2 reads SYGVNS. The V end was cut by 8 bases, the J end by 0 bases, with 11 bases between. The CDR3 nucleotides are TGTGCCAGCCAAGGGACCGGCTCTGGAAACACCATATATTTT. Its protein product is CASQGTGSGNTIYF.

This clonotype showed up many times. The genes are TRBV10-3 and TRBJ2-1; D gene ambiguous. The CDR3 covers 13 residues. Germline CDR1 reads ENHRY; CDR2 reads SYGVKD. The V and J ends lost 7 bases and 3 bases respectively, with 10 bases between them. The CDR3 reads CAIKGADYNEQFF. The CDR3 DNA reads TGTGCCATCAAGGGCGCGGACTACAATGAGCAGTTCTTC.